This T cell receptor beta chain is from a study of tumor and adjacent non-tumor tissue in lung cancer. RNA was extracted from bulk tissue without any cell sorting. The normal lung tissue was taken more than 3 cm from the tumor edge. Turning to this clonotype: One junction end does not reproduce the germline sequence, and a read error may be involved.

The library came from three nested PCR rounds adapted from ARM-PCR protocols. A single record per CDR3 protein comes from TCRdb applying MiXCR to the multiplex PCR reads. The data contain 75,000 to 80,000 distinct CDR3 sequences, around 76% of them singletons. This TCR came from a man in his 70s with non-small cell lung cancer. The sequencing input was distant non-tumor lung tissue.

CDR3 sequence reads: CTSRFRDRTLDTESFF. CDR3 sequence (DNA): TGTACCAGCAGGTTCCGGGACAGAACCCTGGACACTGAATCTTTCTTT. This rearrangement joins TRBV11-3 to TRBJ1-1, with 7 positions matching TRBD1. In germline, CDR1 is SGHNT, CDR2 YENEEA. The CDR3 extends over 16 amino acids. The whole variable domain, remainder taken from reference TRBV11-3 and TRBJ1-1, is EAGVVQSPRYKIIEKKQPVAFWCNPISGHNTLYWYLQNLGQGPELLIRYENEEAVDDSQLPKDRFSAERLKGVDSTLKIQPAELGDSAVYLCTSRFRDRTLDTESFFGQGTRLTVV.